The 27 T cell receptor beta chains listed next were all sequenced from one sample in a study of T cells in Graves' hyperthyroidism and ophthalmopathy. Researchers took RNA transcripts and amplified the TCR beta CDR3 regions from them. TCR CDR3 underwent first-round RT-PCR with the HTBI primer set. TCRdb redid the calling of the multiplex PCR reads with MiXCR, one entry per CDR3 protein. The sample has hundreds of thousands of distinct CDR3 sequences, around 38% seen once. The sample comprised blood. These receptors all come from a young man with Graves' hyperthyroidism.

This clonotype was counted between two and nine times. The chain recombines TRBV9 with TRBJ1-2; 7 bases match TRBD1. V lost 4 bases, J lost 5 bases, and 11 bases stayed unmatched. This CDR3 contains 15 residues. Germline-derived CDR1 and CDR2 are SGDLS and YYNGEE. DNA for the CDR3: TGTGCCAGCAGCCAAGGGGACAGCTCGAGGTATGGCTACACCTTC. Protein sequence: CASSQGDSSRYGYTF.

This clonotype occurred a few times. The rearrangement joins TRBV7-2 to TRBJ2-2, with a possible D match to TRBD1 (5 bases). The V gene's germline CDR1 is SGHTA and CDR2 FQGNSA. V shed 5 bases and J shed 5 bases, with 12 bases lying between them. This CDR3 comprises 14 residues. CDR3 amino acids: CASSNRQNTGELFF. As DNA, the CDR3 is TGTGCCAGCAGCAACCGACAGAATACCGGGGAGCTGTTTTTT.

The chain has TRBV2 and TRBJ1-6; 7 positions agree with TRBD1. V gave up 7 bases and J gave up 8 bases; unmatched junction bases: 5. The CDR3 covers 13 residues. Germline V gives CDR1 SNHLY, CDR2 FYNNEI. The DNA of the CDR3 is TGTGCCAGCATCCGAGGGGGCGATTCACCCCTCCACTTT. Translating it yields CASIRGGDSPLHF.

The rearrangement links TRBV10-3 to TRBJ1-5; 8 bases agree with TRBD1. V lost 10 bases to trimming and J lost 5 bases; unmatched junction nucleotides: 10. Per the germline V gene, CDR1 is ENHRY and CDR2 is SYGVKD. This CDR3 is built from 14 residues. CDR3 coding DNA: TGTGCCAGCTCACGACAGGGGAGCGATCAGCCCCAGCATTTT. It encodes CASSRQGSDQPQHF.

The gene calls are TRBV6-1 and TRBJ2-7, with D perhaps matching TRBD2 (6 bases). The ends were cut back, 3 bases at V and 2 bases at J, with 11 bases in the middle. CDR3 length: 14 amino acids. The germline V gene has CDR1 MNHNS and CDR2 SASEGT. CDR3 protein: CASSEGTRPYEQYF. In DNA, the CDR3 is TGTGCCAGCAGTGAGGGGACTCGGCCCTACGAGCAGTACTTC.

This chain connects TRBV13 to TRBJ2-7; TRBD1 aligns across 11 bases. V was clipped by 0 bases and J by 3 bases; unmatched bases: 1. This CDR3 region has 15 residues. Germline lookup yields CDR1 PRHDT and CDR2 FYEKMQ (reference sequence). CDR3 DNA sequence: TGTGCCAGCAGCTTAGGGGGACAGGGGGTCTACGAGCAGTACTTC. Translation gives CASSLGGQGVYEQYF.

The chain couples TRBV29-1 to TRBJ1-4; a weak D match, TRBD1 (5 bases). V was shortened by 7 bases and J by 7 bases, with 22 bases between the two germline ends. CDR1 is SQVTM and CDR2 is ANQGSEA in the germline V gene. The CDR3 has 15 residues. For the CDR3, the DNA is TGCAGCGCCGCGGTTGGGGGATCCGGGGGTGAAAAACTGTTTTTT. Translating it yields CSAAVGGSGGEKLFF.

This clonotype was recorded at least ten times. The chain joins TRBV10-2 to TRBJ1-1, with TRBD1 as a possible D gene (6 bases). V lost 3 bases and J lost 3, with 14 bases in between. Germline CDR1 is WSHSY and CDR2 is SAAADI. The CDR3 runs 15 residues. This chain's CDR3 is CASSDISRGDTEAFF. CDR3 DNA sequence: TGCGCCAGCAGTGACATATCGAGGGGGGACACTGAAGCTTTCTTT.

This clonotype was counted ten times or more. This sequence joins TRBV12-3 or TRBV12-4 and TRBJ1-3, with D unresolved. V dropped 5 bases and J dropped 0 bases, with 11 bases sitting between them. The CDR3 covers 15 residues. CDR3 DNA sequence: TGTGCCAGCAGTCCCTGGACGGTCTCTGGAAACACCATATATTTT. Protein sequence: CASSPWTVSGNTIYF.

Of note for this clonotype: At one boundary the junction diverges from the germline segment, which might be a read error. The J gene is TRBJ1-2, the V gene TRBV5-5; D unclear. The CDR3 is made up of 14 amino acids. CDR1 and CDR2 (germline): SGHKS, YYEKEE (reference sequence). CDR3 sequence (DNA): TGCGCCAGCAGTCAGACGTCGCTGGTCTATGGCTACACCTTC. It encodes CASSQTSLVYGYTF.

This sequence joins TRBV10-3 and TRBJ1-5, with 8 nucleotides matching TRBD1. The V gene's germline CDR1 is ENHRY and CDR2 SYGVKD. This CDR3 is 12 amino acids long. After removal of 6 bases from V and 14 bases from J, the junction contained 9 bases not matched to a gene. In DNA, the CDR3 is TGTGCCATCAGCGGACAGGGAGGACACGAGCATTTT. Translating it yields CAISGQGGHEHF.

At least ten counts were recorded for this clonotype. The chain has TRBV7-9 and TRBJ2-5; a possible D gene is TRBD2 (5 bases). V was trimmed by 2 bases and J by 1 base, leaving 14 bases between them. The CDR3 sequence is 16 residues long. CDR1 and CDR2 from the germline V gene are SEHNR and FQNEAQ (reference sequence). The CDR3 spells CASSLTDWITQETQYF. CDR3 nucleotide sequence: TGTGCCAGCAGCTTAACGGACTGGATTACCCAAGAGACCCAGTACTTC.

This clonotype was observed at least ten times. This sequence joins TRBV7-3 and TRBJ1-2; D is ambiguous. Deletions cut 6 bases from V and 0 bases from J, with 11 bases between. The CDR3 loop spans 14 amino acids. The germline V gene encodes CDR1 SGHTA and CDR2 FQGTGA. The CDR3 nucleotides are TGTGCCAGCAGGCCCGCCGGGACTAACTATGGCTACACCTTC. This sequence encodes CASRPAGTNYGYTF.

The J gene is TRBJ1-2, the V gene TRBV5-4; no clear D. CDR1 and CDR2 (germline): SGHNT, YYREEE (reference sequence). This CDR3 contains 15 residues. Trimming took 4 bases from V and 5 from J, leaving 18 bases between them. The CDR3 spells CASSLMTELLYGYTF. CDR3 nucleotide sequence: TGTGCCAGCAGCCTTATGACCGAACTGTTGTATGGCTACACCTTC.

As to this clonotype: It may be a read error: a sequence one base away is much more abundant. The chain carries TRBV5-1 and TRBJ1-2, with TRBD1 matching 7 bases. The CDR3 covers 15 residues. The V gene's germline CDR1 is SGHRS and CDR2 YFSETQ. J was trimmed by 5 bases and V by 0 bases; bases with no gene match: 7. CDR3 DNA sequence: TGCGCCAGCAGCTTGGAGGGAGGGGGCAAATATGGCTACACCTTC. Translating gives CASSLEGGGKYGYTF.

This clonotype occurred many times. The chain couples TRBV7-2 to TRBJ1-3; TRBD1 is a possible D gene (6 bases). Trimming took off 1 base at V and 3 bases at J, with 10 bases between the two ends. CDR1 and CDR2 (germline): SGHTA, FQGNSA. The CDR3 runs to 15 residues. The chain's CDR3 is CASSLVAGVGNTIYF. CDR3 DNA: TGTGCCAGCAGCTTAGTGGCAGGGGTTGGAAACACCATATATTTT.

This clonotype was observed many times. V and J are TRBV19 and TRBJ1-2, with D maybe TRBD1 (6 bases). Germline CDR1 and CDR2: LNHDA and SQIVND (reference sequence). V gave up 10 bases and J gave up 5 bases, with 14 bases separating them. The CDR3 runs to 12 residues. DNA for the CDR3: TGTGCCATTAGGACAGAAGTATATGGCTACACCTTC. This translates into CAIRTEVYGYTF.

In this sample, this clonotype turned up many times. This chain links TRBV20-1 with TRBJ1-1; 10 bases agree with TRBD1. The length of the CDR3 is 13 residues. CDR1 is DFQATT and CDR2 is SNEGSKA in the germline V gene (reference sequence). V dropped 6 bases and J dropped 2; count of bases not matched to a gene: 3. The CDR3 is CSAATGGNTEAFF. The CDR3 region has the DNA TGCAGTGCCGCGACAGGGGGCAACACTGAAGCTTTCTTT.

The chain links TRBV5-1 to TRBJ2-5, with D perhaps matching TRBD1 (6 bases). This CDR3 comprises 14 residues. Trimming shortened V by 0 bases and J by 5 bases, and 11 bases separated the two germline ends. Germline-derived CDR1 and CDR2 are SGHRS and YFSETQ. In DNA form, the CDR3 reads TGCGCCAGCAGCTTGGGACAGGTGGCTGAGACCCAGTACTTC. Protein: CASSLGQVAETQYF. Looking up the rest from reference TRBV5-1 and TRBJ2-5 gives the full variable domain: KAGVTQTPRYLIKTRGQQVTLSCSPISGHRSVSWYQQTPGQGLQFLFEYFSETQRNKGNFPGRFSGRQFSNSRSEMNVSTLELGDSALYLCASSLGQVAETQYFGPGTRLLVL.

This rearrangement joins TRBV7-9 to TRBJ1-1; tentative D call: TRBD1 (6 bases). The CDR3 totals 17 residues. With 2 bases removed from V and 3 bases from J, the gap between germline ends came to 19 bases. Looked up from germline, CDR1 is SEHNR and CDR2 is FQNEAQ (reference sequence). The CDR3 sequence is CASSLWAVGAEHTEAFF. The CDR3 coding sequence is TGTGCCAGCAGCTTATGGGCTGTGGGGGCAGAACACACTGAAGCTTTCTTT.

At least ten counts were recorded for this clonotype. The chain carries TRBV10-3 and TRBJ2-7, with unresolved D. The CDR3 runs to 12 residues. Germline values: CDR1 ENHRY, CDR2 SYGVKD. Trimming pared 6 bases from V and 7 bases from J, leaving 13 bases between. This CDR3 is CAISPMDGEQYF. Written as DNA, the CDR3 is TGTGCCATCAGCCCGATGGATGGGGAGCAGTACTTC.

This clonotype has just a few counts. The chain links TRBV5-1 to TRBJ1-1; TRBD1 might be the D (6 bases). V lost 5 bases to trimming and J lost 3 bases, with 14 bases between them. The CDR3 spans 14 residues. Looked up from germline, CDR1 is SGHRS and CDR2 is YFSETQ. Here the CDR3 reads CASRFTAGDTEAFF. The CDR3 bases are TGCGCCAGCAGGTTCACCGCAGGGGACACTGAAGCTTTCTTT.

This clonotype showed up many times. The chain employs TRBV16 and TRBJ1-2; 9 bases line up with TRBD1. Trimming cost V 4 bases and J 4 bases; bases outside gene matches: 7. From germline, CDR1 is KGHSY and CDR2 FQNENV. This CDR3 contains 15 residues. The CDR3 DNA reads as TGTGCCAGCAGCCTCCTTGGGACAGGGAGCTATGGCTACACCTTC. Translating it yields CASSLLGTGSYGYTF. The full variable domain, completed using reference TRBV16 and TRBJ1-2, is GEEVAQTPKHLVRGEGQKAKLYCAPIKGHSYVFWYQQVLKNEFKFLISFQNENVFDETGMPKERFSAKCLPNSPCSLEIQATKLEDSAVYFCASSLLGTGSYGYTFGSGTRLTVV.

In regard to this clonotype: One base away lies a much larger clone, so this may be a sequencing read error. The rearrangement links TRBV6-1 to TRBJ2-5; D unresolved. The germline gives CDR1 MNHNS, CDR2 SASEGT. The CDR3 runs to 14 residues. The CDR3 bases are TGTGCCAGCAGTGCGGTACCCGGTCAAGGGACCCAGTACTTC. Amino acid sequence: CASSAVPGQGTQYF.

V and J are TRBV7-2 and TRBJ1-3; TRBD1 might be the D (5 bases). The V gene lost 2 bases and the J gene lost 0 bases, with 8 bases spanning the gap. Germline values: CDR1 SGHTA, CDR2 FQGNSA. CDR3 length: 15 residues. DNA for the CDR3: TGTGCCAGCAGCTTATACAGGAGCTCTGGAAACACCATATATTTT. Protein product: CASSLYRSSGNTIYF.

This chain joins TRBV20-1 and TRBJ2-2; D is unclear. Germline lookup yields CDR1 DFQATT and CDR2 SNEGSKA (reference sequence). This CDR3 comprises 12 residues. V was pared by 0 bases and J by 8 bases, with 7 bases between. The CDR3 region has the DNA TGCAGTGCTAGAGATCTCTTTGGGGAGCTGTTTTTT. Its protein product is CSARDLFGELFF.

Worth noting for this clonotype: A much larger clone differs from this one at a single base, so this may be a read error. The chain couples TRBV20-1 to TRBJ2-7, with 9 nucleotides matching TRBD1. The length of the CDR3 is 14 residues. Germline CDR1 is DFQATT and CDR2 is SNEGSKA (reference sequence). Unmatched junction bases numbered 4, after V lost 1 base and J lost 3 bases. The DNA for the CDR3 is TGCAGTGCTAGAGGGGGACAGGGCAACTACGAGCAGTACTTC. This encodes CSARGGQGNYEQYF.